What follows is one T cell receptor beta chain and its context. Its recognized antigen is unknown. The sample holds no much larger clone one base away, and base qualities are not on file. The data were taken from a study of T cell changes during pregnancy in multiple sclerosis (dated 2019 in TCRdb). Turning to the overall study: Changes in the T cell repertoire over the course of pregnancy were examined in this study in women with multiple sclerosis.

Libraries were constructed by the immunoSEQ multiplex PCR assay. TCRdb retrieved this table from immuneACCESS and kept in-frame rearrangements only. Not all clones are present; in checked studies, unresolved V genes account for under half, and no reason is known for the remainder. The sample profile shows around 62,000 clones; 93% of them were found once. Of the sample, under 5% falls within the top ten clones. CDR1 and CDR2 were assigned from the germline V gene as MRHNA and SNTAGT. The V and J ends are trimmed by 3 bases and 7 bases, leaving 12 bases between them. The CDR3 spans 14 residues, from the cysteine through the phenylalanine. Only the CDR3 DNA is retained, 42 bases long and in frame from the first base.

Specimen: CD8+ T cells from peripheral blood mononuclear cells, collected in the second trimester of pregnancy. Here the chain combines TRBV6-4 and TRBJ2-2, with a tentative D gene TRBD2 over 5 matching bases. This clonotype was sampled from a female donor with multiple sclerosis, enrolled in a pregnancy study. The nucleotides read TGTGCCAGCAGTGATGAGGGAGAAAACGGGGAGCTGTTTTTT. This sequence encodes CASSDEGENGELFF.